These 6 T cell receptor beta chains came from one sample sequenced in a study of blood T cell repertoires in COVID-19. The table came from immunoSEQ multiplex PCR; TCRdb's copy has only in-frame clones and leaves some out. The sample carries about 100,000 clones, 90% to 95% recorded once. The sequencing sample was made of peripheral blood. The origin of the receptors is a human donor in a cohort sampled during active COVID-19.

The CDR3 here is CASSVGRNEQFF. The CDR3, as DNA: TGTGCCAGCAGCGTAGGGAGGAATGAGCAGTTCTTC. This rearrangement joins TRBV9 to TRBJ2-1; TRBD2 is a possible D gene (5 bases). Germline-derived CDR1 and CDR2 are SGDLS and YYNGEE. V gave up 0 bases and J gave up 7 bases, with 5 bases separating them. This CDR3 comprises 12 residues.

The J gene is TRBJ1-5, the V gene TRBV6-2 or TRBV6-3, with D maybe TRBD1 (5 bases). V was shortened by 6 bases and J by 1 base, with 10 bases between the two germline ends. Per the germline V gene, CDR1 is MNHEY and CDR2 is SVGEGT. This CDR3 contains 14 residues. CDR3: CASSADTSNQPQHF. The CDR3 DNA reads as TGTGCCAGCAGCGCGGACACAAGCAATCAGCCCCAGCATTTT.

The V and J genes are TRBV6-2 or TRBV6-3 and TRBJ2-7; D may be TRBD2 (6 bases). Trimming pared 2 bases from V and 0 bases from J, leaving 14 bases between. From germline, CDR1 is MNHEY and CDR2 SVGEGT. This CDR3 is 16 amino acids long. The CDR3 sequence: CASSYPGEKPSYEQYF. The CDR3 DNA sequence: TGTGCCAGCAGTTACCCGGGGGAGAAACCCTCCTACGAGCAGTACTTC.

V and J are TRBV12-3 or TRBV12-4 and TRBJ2-7; the match to TRBD1 covers 7 bases. The V segment lost 6 bases and the J segment 3 bases; nucleotides outside the gene matches: 5. CDR3 length: 13 amino acids. CDR3 region: CASSWDSVYEQYF. The CDR3 nucleotides read TGTGCCAGCAGCTGGGACAGTGTCTACGAGCAGTACTTC.

A note on this clone: The sample has other DNA sequences that encode this CDR3 too. The J gene is TRBJ2-1, the V gene TRBV9; D is perhaps TRBD2 (6 bases). V lost 0 bases, J lost 2 bases, and 9 bases lay in between. The germline V gene has CDR1 SGDLS and CDR2 YYNGEE. This CDR3 spans 15 amino acids. In nucleotides, the CDR3 is TGTGCCAGCAGCGTAGGCGGAGGGCCCTACAATGAGCAGTTCTTC. As protein: CASSVGGGPYNEQFF.

The chain uses TRBV11-3 and TRBJ2-1; TRBD2 matches 8 bases. CDR1 SGHNT and CDR2 YENEEA come from the germline V gene. J lost 10 bases, V lost 3 bases, and 11 bases had no gene match. The length of the CDR3 is 15 residues. CDR3 nucleotides: TGTGCCAGCAGCTTGACTAGCGAGCGAACAGGGGAGCAGTTCTTC. Its translation: CASSLTSERTGEQFF.